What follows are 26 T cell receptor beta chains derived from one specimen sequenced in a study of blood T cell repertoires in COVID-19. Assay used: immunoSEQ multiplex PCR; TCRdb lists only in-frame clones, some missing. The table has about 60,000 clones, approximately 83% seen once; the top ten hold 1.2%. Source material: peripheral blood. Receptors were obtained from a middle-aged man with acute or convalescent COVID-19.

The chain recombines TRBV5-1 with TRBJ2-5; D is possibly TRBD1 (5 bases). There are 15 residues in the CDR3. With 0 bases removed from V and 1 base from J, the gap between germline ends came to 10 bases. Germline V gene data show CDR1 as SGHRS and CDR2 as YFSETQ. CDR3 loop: CASSLGQLIQETQYF. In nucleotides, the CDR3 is TGCGCCAGCAGCTTGGGACAGCTTATCCAAGAGACCCAGTACTTC.

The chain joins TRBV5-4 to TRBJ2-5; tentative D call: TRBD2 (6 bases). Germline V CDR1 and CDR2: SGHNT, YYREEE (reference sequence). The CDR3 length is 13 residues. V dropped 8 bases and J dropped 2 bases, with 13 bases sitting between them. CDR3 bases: TGTGCCAGATCCGGGACTCCTCAAGAGACCCAGTACTTC. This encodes CARSGTPQETQYF.

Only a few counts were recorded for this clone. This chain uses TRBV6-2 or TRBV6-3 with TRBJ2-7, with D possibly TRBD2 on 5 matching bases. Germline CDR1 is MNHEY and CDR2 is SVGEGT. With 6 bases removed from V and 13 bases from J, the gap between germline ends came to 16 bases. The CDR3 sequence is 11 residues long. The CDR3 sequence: CASSWTGSIYF. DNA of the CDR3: TGTGCCAGCAGCTGGACGGGATCGATATACTTC.

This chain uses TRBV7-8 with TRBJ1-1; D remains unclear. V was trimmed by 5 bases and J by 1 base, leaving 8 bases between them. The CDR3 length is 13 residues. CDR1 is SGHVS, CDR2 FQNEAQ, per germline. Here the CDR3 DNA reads TGTGCCAGCAGCCCTACTGGGAACACTGAAGCTTTCTTT. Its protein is CASSPTGNTEAFF.

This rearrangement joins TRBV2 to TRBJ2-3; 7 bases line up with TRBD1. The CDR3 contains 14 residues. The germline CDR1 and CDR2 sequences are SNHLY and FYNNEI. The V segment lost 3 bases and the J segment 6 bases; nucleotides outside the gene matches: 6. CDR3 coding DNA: TGTGCCAGCAGTGACGGCCTCAGGGGGGATACGCAGTATTTT. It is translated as CASSDGLRGDTQYF. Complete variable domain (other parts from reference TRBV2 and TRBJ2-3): EPEVTQTPSHQVTQMGQEVILRCVPISNHLYFYWYRQILGQKVEFLVSFYNNEISEKSEIFDDQFSVERPDGSNFTLKIRSTKLEDSAMYFCASSDGLRGDTQYFGPGTRLTVL.

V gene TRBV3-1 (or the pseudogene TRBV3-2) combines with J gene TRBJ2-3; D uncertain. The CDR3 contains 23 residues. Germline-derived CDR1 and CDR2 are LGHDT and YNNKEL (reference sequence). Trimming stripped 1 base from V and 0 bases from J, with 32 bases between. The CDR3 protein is CASSQVVGLSGSGQVCSTDTQYF. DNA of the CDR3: TGTGCCAGCAGCCAAGTCGTCGGCCTTTCCGGATCGGGTCAAGTGTGTAGCACAGATACGCAGTATTTT.

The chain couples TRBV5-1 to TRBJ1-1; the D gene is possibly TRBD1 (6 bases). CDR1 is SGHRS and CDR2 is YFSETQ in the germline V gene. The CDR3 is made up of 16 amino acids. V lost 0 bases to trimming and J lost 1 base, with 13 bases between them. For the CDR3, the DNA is TGCGCCAGCAGCTTGGTGTTTGGGGGCCCGAACACTGAAGCTTTCTTT. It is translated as CASSLVFGGPNTEAFF.

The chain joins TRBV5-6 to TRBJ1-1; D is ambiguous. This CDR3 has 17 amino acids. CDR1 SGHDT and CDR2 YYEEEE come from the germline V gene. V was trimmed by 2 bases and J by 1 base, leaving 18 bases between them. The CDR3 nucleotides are TGTGCCAGCAGCTTTCGGGTCCTTCCGGAGGAGAACACTGAAGCTTTCTTT. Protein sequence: CASSFRVLPEENTEAFF. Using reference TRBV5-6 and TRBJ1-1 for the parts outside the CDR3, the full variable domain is DAGVTQSPTHLIKTRGQQVTLRCSPKSGHDTVSWYQQALGQGPQFIFQYYEEEERQRGNFPDRFSGHQFPNYSSELNVNALLLGDSALYLCASSFRVLPEENTEAFFGQGTRLTVV.

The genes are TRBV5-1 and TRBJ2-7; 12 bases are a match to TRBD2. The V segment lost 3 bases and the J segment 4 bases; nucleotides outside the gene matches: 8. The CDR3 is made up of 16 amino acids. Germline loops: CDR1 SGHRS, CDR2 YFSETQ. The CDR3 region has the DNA TGCGCCAGCAGCTCGACTAGCGGGGGTGCTACTTACGAGCAGTACTTC. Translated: CASSSTSGGATYEQYF.

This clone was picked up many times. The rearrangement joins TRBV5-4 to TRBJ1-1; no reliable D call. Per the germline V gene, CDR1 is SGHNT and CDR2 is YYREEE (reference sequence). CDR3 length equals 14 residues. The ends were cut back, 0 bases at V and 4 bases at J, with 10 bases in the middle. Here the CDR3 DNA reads TGTGCCAGCAGCTTGGACCGTACTCTCACTGAAGCTTTCTTT. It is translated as CASSLDRTLTEAFF.

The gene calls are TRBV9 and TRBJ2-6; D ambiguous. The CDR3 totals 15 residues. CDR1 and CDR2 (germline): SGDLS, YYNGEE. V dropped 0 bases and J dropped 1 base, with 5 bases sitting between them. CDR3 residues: CASSVAGSGANVLTF. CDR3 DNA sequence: TGTGCCAGCAGCGTAGCCGGGTCTGGGGCCAACGTCCTGACTTTC.

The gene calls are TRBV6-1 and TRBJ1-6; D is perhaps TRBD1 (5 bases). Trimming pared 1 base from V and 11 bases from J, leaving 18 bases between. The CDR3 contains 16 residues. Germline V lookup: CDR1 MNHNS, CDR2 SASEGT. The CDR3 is CASSEVAGPSRAPLHF. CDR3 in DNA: TGTGCCAGCAGTGAAGTCGCGGGACCGAGTCGCGCACCCCTCCACTTT.

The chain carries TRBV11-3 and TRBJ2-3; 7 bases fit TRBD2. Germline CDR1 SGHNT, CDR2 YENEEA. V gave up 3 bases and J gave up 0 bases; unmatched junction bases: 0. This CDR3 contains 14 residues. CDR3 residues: CASSLGGSTDTQYF. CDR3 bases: TGTGCCAGCAGCTTGGGGGGGAGCACAGATACGCAGTATTTT.

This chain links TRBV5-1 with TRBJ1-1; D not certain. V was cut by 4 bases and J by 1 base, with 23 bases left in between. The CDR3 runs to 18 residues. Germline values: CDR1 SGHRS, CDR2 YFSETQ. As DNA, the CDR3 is TGCGCCAGCAGCCTCGGACTAGGTCAATCGCGGGGGAACACTGAAGCTTTCTTT. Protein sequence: CASSLGLGQSRGNTEAFF.

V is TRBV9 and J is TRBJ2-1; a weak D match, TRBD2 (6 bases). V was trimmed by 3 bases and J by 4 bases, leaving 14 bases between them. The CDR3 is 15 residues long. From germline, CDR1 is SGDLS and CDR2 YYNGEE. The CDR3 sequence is CASSAGIGRYNEQFF. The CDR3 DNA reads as TGTGCCAGCAGCGCCGGGATAGGGAGGTACAATGAGCAGTTCTTC.

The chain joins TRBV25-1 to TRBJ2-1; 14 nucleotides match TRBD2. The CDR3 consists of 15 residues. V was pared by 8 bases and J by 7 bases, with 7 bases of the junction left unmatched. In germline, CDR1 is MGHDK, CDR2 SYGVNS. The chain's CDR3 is CASGAWTSGGNEQFF. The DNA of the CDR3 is TGTGCCAGCGGAGCCTGGACTAGCGGGGGGAATGAGCAGTTCTTC.

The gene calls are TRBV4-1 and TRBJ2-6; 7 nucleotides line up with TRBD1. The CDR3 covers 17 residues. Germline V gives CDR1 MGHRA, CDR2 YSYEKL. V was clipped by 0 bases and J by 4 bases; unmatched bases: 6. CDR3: CASSQDLQGKGANVLTF. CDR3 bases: TGCGCCAGCAGCCAAGATTTACAGGGGAAGGGGGCCAACGTCCTGACTTTC.

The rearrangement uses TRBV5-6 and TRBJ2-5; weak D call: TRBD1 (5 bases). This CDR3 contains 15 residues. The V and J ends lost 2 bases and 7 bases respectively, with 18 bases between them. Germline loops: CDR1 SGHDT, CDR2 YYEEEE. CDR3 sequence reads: CASSFEDKPSPTQYF. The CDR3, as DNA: TGTGCCAGCAGCTTTGAGGACAAGCCTTCCCCGACCCAGTACTTC.

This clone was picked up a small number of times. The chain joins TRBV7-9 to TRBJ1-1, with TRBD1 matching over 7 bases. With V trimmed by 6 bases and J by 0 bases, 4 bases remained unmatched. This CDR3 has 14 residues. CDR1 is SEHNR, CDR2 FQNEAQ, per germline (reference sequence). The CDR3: CASRSQGLNTEAFF. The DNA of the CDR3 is TGTGCCAGCAGGTCACAGGGGCTGAACACTGAAGCTTTCTTT.

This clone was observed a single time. The CDR3, as DNA: TGTGCCAGCTCACAGGTAGCGCCTAGCCTTTGGGGCAATGAGCAGTTCTTC. Encoded protein: CASSQVAPSLWGNEQFF. J is TRBJ2-1 and V is TRBV18; perhaps TRBD2 as D (5 bases). The CDR3 runs to 17 residues. V dropped 4 bases and J dropped 6 bases, with 22 bases sitting between them. Germline assignment: CDR1 KGHSH and CDR2 LQKENI.

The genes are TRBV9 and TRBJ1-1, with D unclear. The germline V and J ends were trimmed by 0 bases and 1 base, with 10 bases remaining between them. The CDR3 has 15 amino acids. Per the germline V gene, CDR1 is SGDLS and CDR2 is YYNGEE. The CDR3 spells CASSVEGGTNTEAFF. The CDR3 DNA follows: TGTGCCAGCAGCGTAGAGGGAGGAACGAACACTGAAGCTTTCTTT.

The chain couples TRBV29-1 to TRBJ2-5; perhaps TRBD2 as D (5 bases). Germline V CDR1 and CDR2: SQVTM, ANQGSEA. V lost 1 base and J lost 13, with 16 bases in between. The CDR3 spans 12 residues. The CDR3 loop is CSVEGTLARPYF. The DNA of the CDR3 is TGCAGCGTTGAAGGGACCCTAGCCCGCCCGTACTTC.

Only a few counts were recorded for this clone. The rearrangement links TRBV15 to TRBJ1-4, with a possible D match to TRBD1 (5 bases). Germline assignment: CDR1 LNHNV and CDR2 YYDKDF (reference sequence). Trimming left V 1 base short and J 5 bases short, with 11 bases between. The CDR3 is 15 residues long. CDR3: CATSRANRRNEKLFF. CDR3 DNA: TGTGCCACCAGCAGAGCAAACAGGCGGAATGAAAAACTGTTTTTT.

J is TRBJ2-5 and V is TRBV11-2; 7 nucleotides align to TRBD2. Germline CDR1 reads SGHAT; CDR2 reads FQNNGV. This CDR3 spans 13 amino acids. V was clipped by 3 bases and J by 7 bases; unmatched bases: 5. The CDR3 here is CASSFAGDGTQYF. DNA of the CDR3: TGTGCCAGCAGCTTTGCGGGGGATGGGACCCAGTACTTC. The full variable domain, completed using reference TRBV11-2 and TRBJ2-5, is EAGVAQSPRYKIIEKRQSVAFWCNPISGHATLYWYQQILGQGPKLLIQFQNNGVVDDSQLPKDRFSAERLKGVDSTLKIQPAKLEDSAVYLCASSFAGDGTQYFGPGTRLLVL.

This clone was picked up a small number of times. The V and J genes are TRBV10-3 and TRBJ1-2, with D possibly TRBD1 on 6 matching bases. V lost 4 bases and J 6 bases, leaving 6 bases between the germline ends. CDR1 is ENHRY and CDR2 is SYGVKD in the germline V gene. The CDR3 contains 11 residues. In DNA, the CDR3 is TGTGCCATCAGTGCAGGGGATGGCTACACCTTC. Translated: CAISAGDGYTF.

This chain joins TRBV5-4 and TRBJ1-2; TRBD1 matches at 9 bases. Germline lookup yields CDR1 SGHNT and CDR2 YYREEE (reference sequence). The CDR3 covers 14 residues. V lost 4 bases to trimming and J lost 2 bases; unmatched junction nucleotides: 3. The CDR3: CASSPGQGNYGYTF. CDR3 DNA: TGTGCCAGCAGCCCTGGACAGGGGAACTATGGCTACACCTTC.